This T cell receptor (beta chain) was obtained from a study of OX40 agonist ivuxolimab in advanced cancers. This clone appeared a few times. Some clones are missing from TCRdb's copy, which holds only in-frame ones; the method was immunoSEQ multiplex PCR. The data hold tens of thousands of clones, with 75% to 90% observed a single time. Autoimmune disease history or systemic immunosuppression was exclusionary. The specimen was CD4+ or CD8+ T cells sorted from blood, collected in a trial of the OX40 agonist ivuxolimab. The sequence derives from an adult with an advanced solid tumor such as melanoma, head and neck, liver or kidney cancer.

Here the CDR3 reads CASSLGGQGLHF. The CDR3 DNA sequence: TGTGCCAGCAGTTTAGGGGGACAGGGGCTCCACTTT. The V gene is TRBV27, the J gene TRBJ1-6; TRBD1 aligns across 10 bases. Looked up from germline, CDR1 is MNHEY and CDR2 is SMNVEV (reference sequence). Unmatched junction bases numbered 2, after V lost 2 bases and J lost 16 bases. The CDR3 is made up of 12 amino acids.